Following are 30 T cell receptor beta chains from one sample sequenced in a study of blood T cell repertoires in COVID-19. Repertoires were generated with immunoSEQ multiplex PCR, while TCRdb's copy carries only in-frame clones and drops some. This repertoire shows about 170,000 clones, less than 85% found once; its top ten account for roughly 10%. Source material: peripheral blood. Every receptor here comes from a woman aged 80 or over with active or convalescent COVID-19.

The chain couples TRBV6-5 to TRBJ2-1; 10 bases are a match to TRBD1. CDR1 MNHEY and CDR2 SVGAGI come from the germline V gene. V lost 4 bases and J lost 8; bases outside the gene matches: 2. The CDR3 contains 13 residues. Here the CDR3 DNA reads TGTGCCAGCAGTTCGGACAGGGGGTATGAGCAGTTCTTC. This gives the protein CASSSDRGYEQFF.

The V gene is TRBV27, the J gene TRBJ1-6; 9 bases map to TRBD1. The V and J ends lost 3 bases and 9 bases, in that order; junction bases with no gene match: 3. Germline V gene sequence: CDR1 MNHEY, CDR2 SMNVEV (reference sequence). This CDR3 is 14 amino acids long. DNA of the CDR3: TGTGCCAGCAGTTTTGACAGGGGGGGTTCACCCCTCCACTTT. It yields the protein CASSFDRGGSPLHF.

The V call is TRBV28, the J call TRBJ2-1; the D gene is possibly TRBD1 (6 bases). Trimming took off 6 bases at V and 0 bases at J, with 9 bases between the two ends. The CDR3 has 14 amino acids. Germline V gene sequence: CDR1 MDHEN, CDR2 SYDVKM. The CDR3 DNA sequence: TGTGCCAGCAGGAAGGACAGCTCCTACAATGAGCAGTTCTTC. Encoded protein: CASRKDSSYNEQFF.

Comments on this clone: One junction end does not reproduce the germline sequence, and a read error may be involved. V is TRBV7-3 and J is TRBJ2-7, with 11 bases matching TRBD2. CDR1 and CDR2 from the germline V gene are SGHTA and FQGTGA. This CDR3 contains 16 residues. The CDR3 DNA reads TGTGTCAGCAGCTTAACCGGGACTAGCGGATATTACGAGCAGTACTTC. Amino acids: CVSSLTGTSGYYEQYF. The entire variable domain, with the rest obtained from reference TRBV7-3 and TRBJ2-7, is as follows: GAGVSQTPSNKVTEKGKYVELRCDPISGHTALYWYRQSLGQGPEFLIYFQGTGAADDSGLPNDRFFAVRPEGSVSTLKIQRTERGDSAVYLCVSSLTGTSGYYEQYFGPGTRLTVT.

This rearrangement joins TRBV5-1 to TRBJ2-2; weak D call: TRBD1 (5 bases). CDR1 and CDR2 (germline): SGHRS, YFSETQ. V was trimmed by 0 bases and J by 2 bases, leaving 11 bases between them. The CDR3 is made up of 16 amino acids. CDR3 DNA: TGCGCCAGCAGCTTGGACCAAGGACAAAACACCGGGGAGCTGTTTTTT. It yields the protein CASSLDQGQNTGELFF.

This clone was seen a few times. The chain uses TRBV19 and TRBJ1-2, with 11 bases that match TRBD1. The CDR3 has 17 amino acids. V gave up 7 bases and J gave up 2 bases; unmatched junction bases: 12. Germline CDR1 is LNHDA and CDR2 is SQIVND (reference sequence). The CDR3 coding sequence is TGTGCCAGTACCCTGAGGGACAGGGGGAAGACGAACTATGGCTACACCTTC. Translation: CASTLRDRGKTNYGYTF.

This clone has only a few counts. V gene TRBV4-2 combines with J gene TRBJ1-3, with a possible D match to TRBD1 (6 bases). Trimming removed 1 base at V and 0 bases at J, with 7 bases between. Germline V lookup: CDR1 LGHNA, CDR2 YNFKEQ. This CDR3 is 15 amino acids long. The CDR3 DNA follows: TGTGCCAGCAGCCAAGGGGACACCTCTGGAAACACCATATATTTT. Residues: CASSQGDTSGNTIYF.

V gene TRBV18 combines with J gene TRBJ1-5, with TRBD1 matching 8 bases. CDR1 KGHSH and CDR2 LQKENI come from the germline V gene. After removal of 3 bases from V and 7 bases from J, the junction contained 2 bases not matched to a gene. CDR3 length: 13 residues. CDR3 residues: CASSPQGAQPQHF. CDR3 DNA sequence: TGTGCCAGCTCACCCCAGGGGGCCCAGCCCCAGCATTTT.

The chain employs TRBV12-3 or TRBV12-4 and TRBJ1-2; 8 positions agree with TRBD1. The CDR3 runs 13 residues. Trimming cost V 6 bases and J 8 bases; bases outside gene matches: 8. The CDR3 region has the DNA TGTGCCAGCAGACCTACAGGGGGTCCCGGCTACACCTTC. This codes for CASRPTGGPGYTF.

A few counts support this clone. The gene calls are TRBV19 and TRBJ1-2; the match to TRBD1 covers 7 bases. V shed 8 bases and J 2 bases; nucleotides not matched to a gene: 5. Germline assignment: CDR1 LNHDA and CDR2 SQIVND (reference sequence). This CDR3 comprises 13 residues. CDR3 residues: CASADRDNYGYTF. The CDR3 nucleotides are TGTGCCAGTGCAGACAGGGACAACTATGGCTACACCTTC. The full variable domain, completed using reference TRBV19 and TRBJ1-2, is DGGITQSPKYLFRKEGQNVTLSCEQNLNHDAMYWYRQDPGQGLRLIYYSQIVNDFQKGDIAEGYSVSREKKESFPLTVTSAQKNPTAFYLCASADRDNYGYTFGSGTRLTVV.

This clone was seen more than once but under ten times. DNA for the CDR3: TGTGCCACCGAGACCTCTTTGACAGGGTACAATGAGCAGTTCTTC. Its translation: CATETSLTGYNEQFF. The V gene is TRBV24-1, the J gene TRBJ2-1; TRBD1 matches at 7 bases. The length of the CDR3 is 15 residues. V gave up 9 bases and J gave up 4 bases; unmatched junction bases: 11. Per the germline V gene, CDR1 is KGHDR and CDR2 is SFDVKD.

The rearrangement uses TRBV7-9 and TRBJ2-1, with 11 nucleotides matching TRBD1. Per the germline V gene, CDR1 is SEHNR and CDR2 is FQNEAQ (reference sequence). V trimming: 5 bases; J trimming: 5 bases; junction bases outside the gene matches: 14. The CDR3 has 18 residues. This CDR3 is CASSLRRTGTGGNNEQFF. CDR3 sequence (DNA): TGTGCCAGCAGCCTGCGCCGAACCGGGACAGGGGGAAACAATGAGCAGTTCTTC.

This rearrangement joins TRBV19 to TRBJ2-1, with 8 bases identical to TRBD1. The CDR3 is 17 amino acids. J gave up 4 bases and V 6 bases, and 14 bases lay outside the gene matches. In germline, CDR1 is LNHDA, CDR2 SQIVND (reference sequence). CDR3 amino acids: CASSPPGVTGEYNEQFF. CDR3 DNA sequence: TGTGCCAGTAGCCCCCCTGGGGTGACAGGGGAGTACAATGAGCAGTTCTTC.

V is TRBV7-9 and J is TRBJ2-3, with 12 bases matching TRBD2. Germline V lookup: CDR1 SEHNR, CDR2 FQNEAQ (reference sequence). V gave up 5 bases and J gave up 9 bases; unmatched junction bases: 9. The CDR3 runs 15 residues. In DNA, the CDR3 is TGTGCCAGCAGCCGAGAGACTAGCGGGAGCAGGACGCAGTATTTT. Amino acid sequence: CASSRETSGSRTQYF.

This clone appeared a few times. V and J are TRBV25-1 and TRBJ1-1, with a tentative D call TRBD1 (5 bases). Germline assignment: CDR1 MGHDK and CDR2 SYGVNS. This CDR3 contains 13 residues. The ends were cut back, 6 bases at V and 1 base at J, with 9 bases in the middle. CDR3: CASSEQANTEAFF. The CDR3 DNA reads as TGTGCCAGCAGCGAACAGGCGAACACTGAAGCTTTCTTT.

This clone was observed a few times. The chain uses TRBV6-1 and TRBJ2-4, with TRBD1 matching 12 bases. CDR3 length equals 19 residues. The germline V gene has CDR1 MNHNS and CDR2 SASEGT. Germline trimming cut 3 bases from V and 1 base from J; bases unmatched to any gene: 10. CDR3 protein: CASSDPGTGGVWAKNIQYF. The CDR3, as DNA: TGTGCCAGCAGTGATCCCGGGACAGGGGGCGTTTGGGCCAAAAACATTCAGTACTTC.

CDR3 bases: TGTGCCAGCAGCCAAGATCGGGACACTGAAGCTTTCTTT. The encoded protein is CASSQDRDTEAFF. The rearrangement links TRBV14 to TRBJ1-1; D call uncertain. CDR3 size: 13 residues. Germline loops: CDR1 SGHDN, CDR2 FVKESK. With 0 bases removed from V and 3 bases from J, the gap between germline ends came to 5 bases.

The genes are TRBV28 and TRBJ2-1; the match to TRBD1 covers 8 bases. V shed 4 bases, J shed 7 bases, and the junction held 9 bases outside the gene matches. Germline CDR1 MDHEN, CDR2 SYDVKM. This CDR3 comprises 15 residues. The CDR3 nucleotides read TGTGCCAGCAGTTCGACGGACAGGGTGGGGAATGAGCAGTTCTTC. It translates to CASSSTDRVGNEQFF.

The V and J genes are TRBV11-2 and TRBJ2-2, with 14 bases lining up with TRBD2. Germline CDR1 and CDR2: SGHAT and FQNNGV. V dropped 4 bases and J dropped 5; count of bases not matched to a gene: 9. There are 18 residues in the CDR3. CDR3 amino acids: CASSWGLAGALGTGELFF. The CDR3 nucleotides are TGTGCCAGCAGCTGGGGACTAGCGGGAGCCCTTGGAACCGGGGAGCTGTTTTTT.

The rearrangement uses TRBV27 and TRBJ1-6; D may be TRBD1 (6 bases). The CDR3 has 16 amino acids. Germline CDR1 MNHEY, CDR2 SMNVEV (reference sequence). V was cut by 2 bases and J by 7 bases, with 15 bases left in between. CDR3 nucleotide sequence: TGTGCCAGCAGTTTACGGGGGGGGAGGGGGAATTCACCCCTCCACTTT. Its protein product is CASSLRGGRGNSPLHF.

This sequence joins TRBV7-6 and TRBJ2-5; TRBD2 matches 9 bases. CDR1 and CDR2 (germline): SGHVS, FNYEAQ. The CDR3 has 15 residues. Unmatched junction bases numbered 12, after V lost 8 bases and J lost 5 bases. CDR3 nucleotide sequence: TGTGCCAGCGGTAGCGGGAGAGTTGGGCGGGAGACCCAGTACTTC. This encodes CASGSGRVGRETQYF.

The J gene is TRBJ1-1, the V gene TRBV6-4; 9 nucleotides agree with TRBD1. V trimming: 4 bases; J trimming: 3 bases; junction bases outside the gene matches: 6. Germline V gene lookup returns CDR1 MRHNA and CDR2 SNTAGT. The CDR3 consists of 15 residues. CDR3 in amino acids: CASSATGGSDTEAFF. CDR3 sequence (DNA): TGTGCCAGCAGTGCAACAGGGGGCTCGGACACTGAAGCTTTCTTT.

As for this clone: Its ends do not fully match the called genes, so a read error is possible. This chain joins TRBV28 and TRBJ2-7, with D tentatively TRBD1 (6 bases). The CDR3 runs to 14 residues. Looked up from germline, CDR1 is MDHEN and CDR2 is SYDVKM. CDR3 sequence (DNA): TGTGCCAGCCGATTAAGGACAGCCTCCCACGAGCAGTACTTC. It codes for CASRLRTASHEQYF. The full variable domain, its missing parts supplied by reference TRBV28 and TRBJ2-7, is DVKVTQSSRYLVKRTGEKVFLECVQDMDHENMFWYRQDPGLGLRLIYFSYDVKMKEKGDIPEGYSVSREKKERFSLILESASTNQTSMYLCASRLRTASHEQYFGPGTRLTVT.

This rearrangement joins TRBV7-9 to TRBJ1-2, with a tentative D call TRBD1 (6 bases). CDR3 size: 15 residues. V gave up 5 bases and J gave up 6 bases, with 19 bases separating them. The germline V gene encodes CDR1 SEHNR and CDR2 FQNEAQ (reference sequence). CDR3 in amino acids: CASSPNNHRENGYTF. The DNA for the CDR3 is TGTGCCAGCAGCCCGAATAATCACAGGGAAAATGGCTACACCTTC.

This rearrangement joins TRBV19 to TRBJ1-1; 7 bases are a match to TRBD1. Germline CDR1 LNHDA, CDR2 SQIVND (reference sequence). The CDR3 consists of 14 residues. V lost 3 bases and J lost 4; bases outside the gene matches: 5. CDR3 in DNA: TGTGCCAGTAGTATCGATGGGACAGCCACTGAAGCTTTCTTT. This codes for CASSIDGTATEAFF.

V usage is TRBV29-1 and J usage is TRBJ1-1; TRBD1 agrees at 7 bases. Germline-derived CDR1 and CDR2 are SQVTM and ANQGSEA. This CDR3 is built from 12 residues. With V trimmed by 7 bases and J by 6 bases, 8 bases remained unmatched. For the CDR3, the DNA is TGCAGCGCGTTGACAGGGAGATCTGAAGCTTTCTTT. Protein: CSALTGRSEAFF.

This clone was observed a handful of times. This chain joins TRBV11-2 and TRBJ2-1; 10 nucleotides line up with TRBD2. Germline lookup yields CDR1 SGHAT and CDR2 FQNNGV. This CDR3 contains 16 residues. J lost 5 bases, V lost 2 bases, and 6 bases had no gene match. This CDR3 reads CASSLTRLAGDNEQFF. CDR3 in DNA: TGTGCCAGCAGCTTAACGAGGCTAGCGGGAGACAATGAGCAGTTCTTC.

This clone was seen a single time. The V and J genes are TRBV19 and TRBJ2-7; 7 bases are shared with TRBD2. This CDR3 comprises 13 residues. Unmatched junction bases numbered 6, after V lost 3 bases and J lost 7 bases. Germline values: CDR1 LNHDA, CDR2 SQIVND (reference sequence). The CDR3 sequence is CASSIGPREEQYF. DNA for the CDR3: TGTGCCAGTAGTATTGGGCCGCGGGAGGAGCAGTACTTC.

In DNA form, the CDR3 reads TGTGCCAGCAGCAAGGTTAGACAGGGTCCGCAAGAGACCCAGTACTTC. Translating it yields CASSKVRQGPQETQYF. The genes are TRBV21-1 and TRBJ2-5; the D call in the table, TRBD1, was not verified against the DNA. TRBV21-1 is marked as a pseudogene. The CDR3 extends over 16 amino acids.

The CDR3 reads CAWSARGLAGYNEQFF. The CDR3 DNA is TGTGCCTGGAGTGCGAGAGGGCTAGCGGGGTACAATGAGCAGTTCTTC. V gene TRBV30 combines with J gene TRBJ2-1; 9 bases agree with TRBD2. Germline V gene data show CDR1 as GTSNPN and CDR2 as SVGIG (reference sequence). V lost 1 base to trimming and J lost 4 bases; unmatched junction nucleotides: 8. The CDR3 contains 16 residues.